This T cell receptor (beta chain) was captured in a study of blood T cells in healthy people across ages. Notes on the study in general: Unsorted PBMCs prevented conclusive naive versus antigen-experienced comparison. Naive T cell percentage showed a strong correlation with TCR beta diversity. Diversity was higher, and naive CD4+ cells more numerous, in long-lived donors than in aged donors.

Sample-barcoded 5' priming and a J-beta primer mix drove a second PCR of roughly 6 to 12 cycles. Via MiXCR, TCRdb re-called the 5' RACE reads, giving one row per CDR3 protein. The sample yields roughly 500,000 distinct CDR3 sequences, approximately 25% seen once. Note on this clonotype: Its antigen remains unidentified.

Total RNA extracted from each sample amounted to at least 6 micrograms. The CDR3 has 15 amino acids. Trimming took 5 bases from V and 1 from J, leaving 14 bases between them. CDR1 SEHNR and CDR2 FQNEAQ come from the germline V gene (reference sequence). The source of this sequence is a woman in her seventies in good health. This chain uses TRBV7-9 with TRBJ2-5, with D possibly being TRBD1 (6 bases). Input material: blood. For the CDR3, the DNA is TGTGCCAGCAGCATCGGGACACCCAGCCAAGAGACCCAGTACTTC. This gives the protein CASSIGTPSQETQYF.